Presented here are 2 T cell receptor beta chains from one specimen sequenced in a study of shared clonotypes between healthy human individuals (dated by TCRdb to 2019 to 2021). The library relied on the immunoSEQ multiplex PCR assay. The table was pulled from immuneACCESS by TCRdb, which kept in-frame rearrangements only. Such tables lose some clones; where checked, under half of the loss comes from unresolved V genes, and the rest has no known cause. The sample yields about 2,500,000 clones; around nine tenths were counted once. Of the sample, roughly 0.15% falls within the top ten clones. The sample comprised naive CD4+ T cells sorted from blood. What this sample's cell subset or site label stands for: CD45RA+ positively selected. Source of these receptors: a man between 18 and 29 years old in good health.

The chain combines TRBV10-2 with TRBJ2-3; 11 bases match TRBD2. V dropped 8 bases and J dropped 2; count of bases not matched to a gene: 18. The V gene's germline CDR1 is WSHSY and CDR2 SAAADI. This CDR3 region has 19 residues. CDR3 bases: TGCGCCAGCTCCCCCCGTGATAGCGGGGGGGCCGCTTACACAGATACGCAGTATTTT. Its translation: CASSPRDSGGAAYTDTQYF.

The chain carries TRBV7-9 and TRBJ2-2; 7 bases fit TRBD2. The CDR3 has 15 residues. V was clipped by 0 bases and J by 5 bases; unmatched bases: 3. Germline lookup yields CDR1 SEHNR and CDR2 FQNEAQ (reference sequence). CDR3 DNA sequence: TGTGCCAGCAGCTTAGCGCTCGGGGGGACCGGGGAGCTGTTTTTT. Translated: CASSLALGGTGELFF.